Following are 27 T cell receptor beta chains from one sample sequenced in a study of Graves' ophthalmopathy and Graves' hyperthyroidism. RNA served as the template for amplifying TCR beta CDR3 regions. An initial RT-PCR round employing HTBI primers preceded a second-round multiplex PCR. Using its own MiXCR run on the multiplex PCR reads, TCRdb lists one record per CDR3 protein. The sample consists of 650,000 to 900,000 distinct CDR3 sequences, 35% to 50% of them appearing once. Sequenced input: peripheral blood. The receptors originated from an adult man with Graves' ophthalmopathy.

This clonotype was detected a few times. The rearrangement links TRBV19 to TRBJ2-7, with D maybe TRBD1 (6 bases). Germline CDR1 reads LNHDA; CDR2 reads SQIVND (reference sequence). V shed 9 bases and J shed 3 bases, with 24 bases lying between them. The CDR3 runs 16 residues. The CDR3 is CASSQDSGQGLYEQYF. CDR3 nucleotide sequence: TGTGCCAGCAGCCAAGATTCGGGACAAGGACTCTACGAGCAGTACTTC.

The V and J genes are TRBV25-1 and TRBJ2-5; D is undetermined. With 8 bases removed from V and 0 bases from J, the gap between germline ends came to 22 bases. The CDR3 extends over 17 amino acids. CDR1 and CDR2 (germline): MGHDK, SYGVNS. The DNA for the CDR3 is TGTGCCAGCGTTGAACGGTCCCCGACGGCGTACCAAGAGACCCAGTACTTC. As protein: CASVERSPTAYQETQYF.

This clonotype was counted at least ten times. The rearrangement joins TRBV7-9 to TRBJ1-2, with a tentative D call TRBD1 (5 bases). This CDR3 is built from 14 residues. The germline V gene encodes CDR1 SEHNR and CDR2 FQNEAQ (reference sequence). The ends were cut back, 3 bases at V and 0 bases at J, with 8 bases in the middle. CDR3 nucleotide sequence: TGTGCCAGCAGCTTGGCAGGGACTAACTATGGCTACACCTTC. This encodes CASSLAGTNYGYTF.

The chain is built from TRBV10-3 and TRBJ2-3; 13 bases are shared with TRBD2. CDR3 length: 16 amino acids. The germline V gene has CDR1 ENHRY and CDR2 SYGVKD. The V segment lost 6 bases and the J segment 0 bases; nucleotides outside the gene matches: 3. Here the CDR3 DNA reads TGTGCCATCAGCGGGACTAGCGGGGCGAGCACAGATACGCAGTATTTT. It encodes CAISGTSGASTDTQYF.

Only a few counts were recorded for this clonotype. An end of the junction does not agree with germline; a read error may underlie this. This chain connects TRBV7-9 to TRBJ1-3, with 7 bases that match TRBD1. This CDR3 comprises 18 residues. Germline CDR1 SEHNR, CDR2 FQNEAQ (reference sequence). Here the CDR3 DNA reads TGTGCCAGCAGCGTAGCCTCGACAGGGAGAAGCTCTGGAAACACCATATATTTT. It specifies CASSVASTGRSSGNTIYF.

This clonotype was recorded only once. The rearrangement joins TRBV15 to TRBJ1-2; 9 nucleotides match TRBD1. Per germline, CDR1 LNHNV and CDR2 YYDKDF (reference sequence). Unmatched junction bases numbered 2, after V lost 5 bases and J lost 4 bases. The CDR3 is made up of 13 amino acids. CDR3 DNA: TGTGCCACCAGCTACAGGGGGCTCTATGGCTACACCTTC. It translates to CATSYRGLYGYTF.

As DNA, the CDR3 is TGTGCCAGCAAGGATTCAGAGCAAGAGACCCAGTACTTC. It translates to CASKDSEQETQYF. The chain uses TRBV7-2 and TRBJ2-5; D is ambiguous. Germline CDR1 and CDR2: SGHTA and FQGNSA. Trimming pared 7 bases from V and 2 bases from J, leaving 11 bases between. The CDR3 is 13 residues long.

This clonotype was detected many times. V usage is TRBV15 and J usage is TRBJ1-1; 8 bases map to TRBD1. Losses at the gene ends were 0 bases for V and 4 bases for J; bases not matched to a gene: 4. Germline V CDR1 and CDR2: LNHNV, YYDKDF (reference sequence). CDR3 length: 15 amino acids. Here the CDR3 reads CATSRDWTGSTEAFF. In DNA form, the CDR3 reads TGTGCCACCAGCAGAGATTGGACAGGGAGCACTGAAGCTTTCTTT.

The chain carries TRBV10-2 and TRBJ1-5; tentative D call: TRBD1 (6 bases). Germline CDR1 and CDR2: WSHSY and SAAADI. V lost 6 bases to trimming and J lost 11 bases, with 20 bases between them. There are 14 residues in the CDR3. CDR3 loop: CASSLRGGGETQHF. In DNA form, the CDR3 reads TGCGCCAGCAGCCTTAGGGGAGGGGGAGAGACCCAGCATTTT.

In DNA form, the CDR3 reads TGTGCCAGCAGCTGGAGGGGGCGGGAGCAGTTCTTC. It translates to CASSWRGREQFF. The chain is built from TRBV7-2 and TRBJ2-7, with TRBD1 as a possible D gene (7 bases). The DNA end lines up better with TRBJ2-1; the J call may be wrong. Germline CDR1 and CDR2: SGHTA and FQGNSA. This CDR3 has 12 residues.

This chain connects TRBV9 to TRBJ1-4; 10 positions agree with TRBD1. Germline trimming cut 6 bases from V and 5 bases from J; bases unmatched to any gene: 10. Germline-derived CDR1 and CDR2 are SGDLS and YYNGEE. The CDR3 totals 16 residues. CDR3: CASTPGQDRGNEKLFF. The CDR3, as DNA: TGTGCCAGCACCCCGGGACAGGACAGGGGGAATGAAAAACTGTTTTTT.

The chain joins TRBV19 to TRBJ1-5; a weak D match, TRBD1 (6 bases). CDR3 length: 15 amino acids. Germline V gene sequence: CDR1 LNHDA, CDR2 SQIVND (reference sequence). Trimming shortened V by 6 bases and J by 3 bases, and 15 bases separated the two germline ends. The chain's CDR3 is CASRDTQGLNQPQHF. The CDR3 DNA reads as TGTGCCAGTAGAGATACACAGGGTCTCAATCAGCCCCAGCATTTT.

The chain recombines TRBV20-1 with TRBJ1-1, with D perhaps TRBD1 (5 bases). The CDR3 runs to 13 residues. The germline gives CDR1 DFQATT, CDR2 SNEGSKA (reference sequence). The V and J ends lost 1 base and 8 bases respectively, with 14 bases between them. CDR3 amino acids: CSARVSGVGEAFF. The CDR3 region has the DNA TGCAGTGCTAGAGTATCGGGGGTGGGAGAAGCTTTCTTT.

This clonotype was seen many times. The gene calls are TRBV9 and TRBJ1-1, with D uncertain. Germline loops: CDR1 SGDLS, CDR2 YYNGEE. This CDR3 is 13 amino acids long. The V end lost 0 bases, the J end lost 3 bases, and 6 bases lay between the germline ends. The CDR3 bases are TGTGCCAGCAGCGTAGGCCCCCACACTGAAGCTTTCTTT. Translated: CASSVGPHTEAFF.

This clonotype was picked up a small number of times. The chain links TRBV5-8 to TRBJ2-7; 12 bases map to TRBD1. Trimming removed 0 bases from V and 4 bases from J; junction bases left unmatched: 5. The length of the CDR3 is 16 residues. The germline V gene has CDR1 SGHTS and CDR2 YDEGEE. CDR3 loop: CASSLAGTGGLYEQYF. CDR3 bases: TGTGCCAGCAGCTTGGCTGGGACAGGGGGCCTTTACGAGCAGTACTTC.

The V call is TRBV25-1, the J call TRBJ1-1; no firm D call. The CDR3 spans 14 residues. V gave up 6 bases and J gave up 7 bases, with 18 bases separating them. The germline V gene has CDR1 MGHDK and CDR2 SYGVNS. The CDR3 DNA sequence: TGTGCCAGCAGCCCCGACACGCGCCCCGGTGAAGCTTTCTTT. This sequence encodes CASSPDTRPGEAFF.

As concerns this clonotype: A junction end diverges from the germline sequence, so it may reflect a read error. The rearrangement joins TRBV19 to TRBJ1-5; 9 nucleotides align to TRBD1. The CDR3 has 16 amino acids. Germline CDR1 reads LNHDA; CDR2 reads SQIVND (reference sequence). The CDR3 nucleotides are TGTGCCAGAAGTATAGGGACAGGGCATAGCAATCAGCCCCAGCATTTT. This sequence encodes CARSIGTGHSNQPQHF.

This clonotype has just a few counts. This sequence joins TRBV12-3 or TRBV12-4 and TRBJ1-5; D is perhaps TRBD1 (6 bases). CDR3 size: 15 residues. With 4 bases removed from V and 8 bases from J, the gap between germline ends came to 18 bases. The CDR3 nucleotides are TGTGCCAGCAGTTACGGCGGGGGGCGTATGAAGCCCCAGCATTTT. Protein: CASSYGGGRMKPQHF.

This clonotype was detected once. The genes are TRBV15 and TRBJ1-1, with 7 bases fitting TRBD1. The CDR3 sequence is 16 residues long. Germline lookup yields CDR1 LNHNV and CDR2 YYDKDF (reference sequence). With 1 base clipped from V and 1 base from J, the junction kept 6 bases outside the gene matches. The CDR3 bases are TGTGCCACCAGCAGAGTTGAGACAGGGCCGAACACTGAAGCTTTCTTT. Amino acids: CATSRVETGPNTEAFF.

Written as DNA, the CDR3 is TGCAGCGCCAACAGGGCAGTAGACACTGCAACTAATGAAAAACTGTTTTTT. This encodes CSANRAVDTATNEKLFF. The chain employs TRBV29-1 and TRBJ1-4; D is possibly TRBD1 (6 bases). The CDR3 length is 17 residues. Trimming cost V 7 bases and J 0 bases, with 21 bases left between them. The germline CDR1 and CDR2 sequences are SQVTM and ANQGSEA.

The sample holds many counts of this clonotype. The chain links TRBV19 to TRBJ1-1; 9 positions match TRBD1. The germline V gene encodes CDR1 LNHDA and CDR2 SQIVND (reference sequence). The CDR3 runs to 15 residues. After removal of 6 bases from V and 6 bases from J, the junction contained 11 bases not matched to a gene. CDR3 nucleotides: TGTGCCAGTAGCCTAGGGACAGGGAAGTTCTCTGAAGCTTTCTTT. Encoded protein: CASSLGTGKFSEAFF.

This rearrangement joins TRBV27 to TRBJ2-7; 10 nucleotides match TRBD2. V shed 4 bases and J 6 bases; nucleotides not matched to a gene: 6. The CDR3 runs 14 residues. Germline V lookup: CDR1 MNHEY, CDR2 SMNVEV (reference sequence). The CDR3 nucleotides are TGTGCCAGCAGTTCTAGCGGGAGACCGCGCGAGCAGTACTTC. It is translated as CASSSSGRPREQYF.

The chain recombines TRBV14 with TRBJ2-5; a weak D match, TRBD2 (6 bases). Trimming left V 4 bases short and J 2 bases short, with 11 bases between. The germline CDR1 and CDR2 sequences are SGHDN and FVKESK. CDR3 length: 14 amino acids. CDR3 nucleotides: TGTGCCAGCAGCCGCTGGGCGGGGCAAGAGACCCAGTACTTC. Protein product: CASSRWAGQETQYF. Variable domain in full (rest from reference TRBV14 and TRBJ2-5): EAGVTQFPSHSVIEKGQTVTLRCDPISGHDNLYWYRRVMGKEIKFLLHFVKESKQDESGMPNNRFLAERTGGTYSTLKVQPAELEDSGVYFCASSRWAGQETQYFGPGTRLLVL.

The chain combines TRBV7-3 with TRBJ1-2; 8 bases agree with TRBD1. The CDR3 has 16 residues. Germline V gives CDR1 SGHTA, CDR2 FQGTGA. Trimming cost V 6 bases and J 2 bases; bases outside gene matches: 11. CDR3 amino acids: CASSLLGQGENYGYTF. DNA for the CDR3: TGTGCCAGCAGTTTATTAGGACAGGGAGAGAACTATGGCTACACCTTC.

The chain couples TRBV7-9 to TRBJ2-1; D gene unclear. Germline V CDR1 and CDR2: SEHNR, FQNEAQ (reference sequence). The CDR3 length is 13 residues. V lost 1 base to trimming and J lost 5 bases, with 6 bases between them. CDR3 loop: CASSLGRNNEQFF. The CDR3 DNA sequence: TGTGCCAGCAGCTTAGGCAGGAACAATGAGCAGTTCTTC.

This rearrangement joins TRBV5-6 to TRBJ2-7, with a tentative D call TRBD1 (5 bases). Trimming pared 3 bases from V and 4 bases from J, leaving 17 bases between. The CDR3 spans 15 residues. Germline assignment: CDR1 SGHDT and CDR2 YYEEEE. The CDR3 here is CASSYQGWVDYEQYF. CDR3 DNA sequence: TGTGCCAGCAGCTATCAGGGCTGGGTCGATTACGAGCAGTACTTC.

The chain employs TRBV7-2 and TRBJ1-1; 8 positions agree with TRBD1. CDR1 SGHTA and CDR2 FQGNSA come from the germline V gene. The V gene end was trimmed by 5 bases and the J gene end by 7 bases; junction bases not matched to a gene: 12. CDR3 length equals 15 residues. The CDR3 spells CASSQGLQQGDEAFF. The CDR3 bases are TGTGCCAGCAGCCAAGGACTTCAACAGGGGGATGAAGCTTTCTTT.